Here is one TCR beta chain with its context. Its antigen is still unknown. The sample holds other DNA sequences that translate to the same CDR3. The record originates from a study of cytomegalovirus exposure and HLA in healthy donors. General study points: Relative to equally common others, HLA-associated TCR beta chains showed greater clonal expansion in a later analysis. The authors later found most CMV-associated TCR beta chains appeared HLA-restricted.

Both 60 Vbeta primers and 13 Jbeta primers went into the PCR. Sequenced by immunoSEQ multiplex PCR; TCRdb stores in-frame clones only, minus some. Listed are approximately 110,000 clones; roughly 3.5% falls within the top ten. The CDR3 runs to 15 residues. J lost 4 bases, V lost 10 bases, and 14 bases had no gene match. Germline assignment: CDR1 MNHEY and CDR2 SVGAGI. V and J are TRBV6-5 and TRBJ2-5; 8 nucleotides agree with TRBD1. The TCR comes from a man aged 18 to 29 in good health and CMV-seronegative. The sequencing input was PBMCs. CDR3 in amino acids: CATFRQGAVGETQYF. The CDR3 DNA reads TGTGCCACCTTCCGCCAGGGGGCGGTTGGAGAGACCCAGTACTTC.